What follows is one T cell receptor beta chain and its context. This CDR3 has 15 amino acids. The V gene's germline CDR1 is SGHVS and CDR2 FQNEAQ. The junction had 10 bases not matched to a gene; V was cut back by 5 bases and J by 4 bases. Profiled with immunoSEQ multiplex PCR; TCRdb holds only in-frame clones, not every one. There are some 310,000 clones in the sample; about nine tenths occur only once, and 1% lies in the top ten. This record belongs to a study of blood T cell repertoires in COVID-19. The sample taken for sequencing was peripheral blood. The chain joins TRBV7-8 to TRBJ2-7; TRBD1 matches at 8 bases. The TCR originated in a middle-aged man with active or convalescent COVID-19. This chain's CDR3 is CASSTGTGGRYEQYF. In nucleotides, the CDR3 is TGTGCCAGCAGCACCGGGACAGGAGGAAGGTACGAGCAGTACTTC.